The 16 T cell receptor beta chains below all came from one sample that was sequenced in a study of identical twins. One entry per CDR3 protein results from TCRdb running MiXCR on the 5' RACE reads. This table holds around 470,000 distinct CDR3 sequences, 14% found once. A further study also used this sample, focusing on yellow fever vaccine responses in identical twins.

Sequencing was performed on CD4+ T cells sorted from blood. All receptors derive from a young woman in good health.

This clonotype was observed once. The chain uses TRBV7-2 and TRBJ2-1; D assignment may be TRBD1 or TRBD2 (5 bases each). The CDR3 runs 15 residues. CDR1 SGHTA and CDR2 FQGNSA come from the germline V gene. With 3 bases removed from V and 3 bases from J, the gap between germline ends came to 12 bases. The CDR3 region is CASSFGTLNYNEQFF. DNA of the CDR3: TGTGCCAGCAGCTTCGGGACGTTGAACTACAATGAGCAGTTCTTC.

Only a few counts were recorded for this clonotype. This chain's CDR3 is CASSRTADYEQYF. The CDR3 DNA reads TGCGCCAGCTCCCGGACAGCCGACTACGAGCAGTACTTC. The chain recombines TRBV4-1 with TRBJ2-7; possibly TRBD1 for D (6 bases). With 8 bases removed from V and 3 bases from J, the gap between germline ends came to 14 bases. From germline, CDR1 is MGHRA and CDR2 YSYEKL. The CDR3 covers 13 residues.

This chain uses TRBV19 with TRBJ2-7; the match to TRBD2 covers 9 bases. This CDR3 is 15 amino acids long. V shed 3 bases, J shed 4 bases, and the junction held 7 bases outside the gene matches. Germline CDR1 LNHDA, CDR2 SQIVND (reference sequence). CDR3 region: CASSMTSGVFYEQYF. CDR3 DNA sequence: TGTGCCAGTAGTATGACTAGCGGAGTATTTTACGAGCAGTACTTC. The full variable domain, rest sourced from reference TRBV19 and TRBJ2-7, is DGGITQSPKYLFRKEGQNVTLSCEQNLNHDAMYWYRQDPGQGLRLIYYSQIVNDFQKGDIAEGYSVSREKKESFPLTVTSAQKNPTAFYLCASSMTSGVFYEQYFGPGTRLTVT.

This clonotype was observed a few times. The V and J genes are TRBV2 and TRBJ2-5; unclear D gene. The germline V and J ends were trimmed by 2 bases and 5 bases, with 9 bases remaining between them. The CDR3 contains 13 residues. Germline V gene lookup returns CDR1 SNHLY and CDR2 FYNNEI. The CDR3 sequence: CASSENMGETQYF. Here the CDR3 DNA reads TGTGCCAGCAGTGAAAATATGGGGGAGACCCAGTACTTC.

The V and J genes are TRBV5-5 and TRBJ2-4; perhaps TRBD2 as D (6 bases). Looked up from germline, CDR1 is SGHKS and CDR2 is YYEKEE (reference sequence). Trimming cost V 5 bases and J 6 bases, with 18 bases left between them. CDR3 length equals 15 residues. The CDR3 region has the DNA TGTGCCAGCAGGGAGCCGGGACTGGGTGGAAACATTCAGTACTTC. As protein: CASREPGLGGNIQYF.

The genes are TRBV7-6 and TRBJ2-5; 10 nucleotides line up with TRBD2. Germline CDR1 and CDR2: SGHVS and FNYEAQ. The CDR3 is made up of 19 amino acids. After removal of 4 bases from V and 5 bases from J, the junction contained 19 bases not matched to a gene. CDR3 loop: CASSYPRGPEREGRETQYF. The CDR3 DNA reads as TGTGCCAGCAGCTACCCGAGGGGTCCAGAGCGGGAGGGCCGGGAGACCCAGTACTTC.

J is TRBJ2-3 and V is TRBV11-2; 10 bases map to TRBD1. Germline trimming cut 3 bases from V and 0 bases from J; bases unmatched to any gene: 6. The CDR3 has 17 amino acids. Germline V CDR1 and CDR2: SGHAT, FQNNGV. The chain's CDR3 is CASSFSGQGFSTDTQYF. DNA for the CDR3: TGTGCCAGCAGCTTTTCGGGACAGGGGTTTAGCACAGATACGCAGTATTTT.

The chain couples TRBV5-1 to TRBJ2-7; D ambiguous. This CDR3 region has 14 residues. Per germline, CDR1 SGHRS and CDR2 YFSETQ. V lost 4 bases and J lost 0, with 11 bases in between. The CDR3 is CASSPESVSYEQYF. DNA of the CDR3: TGCGCCAGCAGCCCGGAGTCCGTCTCCTACGAGCAGTACTTC.

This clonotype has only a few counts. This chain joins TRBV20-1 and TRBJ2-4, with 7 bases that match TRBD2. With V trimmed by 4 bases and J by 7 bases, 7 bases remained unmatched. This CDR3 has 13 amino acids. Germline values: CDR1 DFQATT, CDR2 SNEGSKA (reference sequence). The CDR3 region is CSAKTSGTNIQYF. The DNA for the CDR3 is TGCAGTGCTAAGACGAGCGGGACGAACATTCAGTACTTC.

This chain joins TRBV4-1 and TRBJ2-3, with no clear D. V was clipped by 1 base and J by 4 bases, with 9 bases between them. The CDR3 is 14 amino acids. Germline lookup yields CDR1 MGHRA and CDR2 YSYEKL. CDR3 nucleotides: TGCGCCAGCAGCCAAGTAAATGCCGCAGATACGCAGTATTTT. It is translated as CASSQVNAADTQYF.

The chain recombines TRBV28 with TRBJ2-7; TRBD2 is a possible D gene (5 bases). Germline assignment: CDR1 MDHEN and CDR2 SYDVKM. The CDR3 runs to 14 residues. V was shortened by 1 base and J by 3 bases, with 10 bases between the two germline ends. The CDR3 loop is CASSLLYGNYEQYF. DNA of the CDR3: TGTGCCAGCAGTTTATTGTACGGGAACTACGAGCAGTACTTC.

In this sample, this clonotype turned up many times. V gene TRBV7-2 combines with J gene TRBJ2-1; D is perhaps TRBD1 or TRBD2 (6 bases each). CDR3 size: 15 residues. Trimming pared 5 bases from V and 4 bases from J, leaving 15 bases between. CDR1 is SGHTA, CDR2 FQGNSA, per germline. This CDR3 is CASSLGPGAYNEQFF. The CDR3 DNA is TGTGCCAGCAGCCTAGGTCCGGGGGCGTACAATGAGCAGTTCTTC.

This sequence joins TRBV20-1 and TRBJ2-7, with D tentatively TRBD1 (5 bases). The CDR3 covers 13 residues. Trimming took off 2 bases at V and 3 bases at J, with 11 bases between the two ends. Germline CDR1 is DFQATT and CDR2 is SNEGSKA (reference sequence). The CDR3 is CSARRQGLYEQYF. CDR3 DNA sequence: TGCAGTGCTAGAAGGCAGGGCCTCTACGAGCAGTACTTC.

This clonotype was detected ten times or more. Here the CDR3 reads CAASGGTYEQYF. CDR3 coding DNA: TGTGCCGCCTCCGGGGGAACCTACGAGCAGTACTTC. The chain carries TRBV3-1 and TRBJ2-7; a weak D match, TRBD2 (6 bases). V lost 11 bases and J lost 2, with 13 bases in between. The CDR3 is 12 amino acids. CDR1 LGHDT and CDR2 YNNKEL come from the germline V gene (reference sequence).

The CDR3 coding sequence is TGTGCCAGCAGCTTAGAGGCGGGAGTAGGCTATGAGCAGTTCTTC. It encodes CASSLEAGVGYEQFF. The V and J genes are TRBV7-9 and TRBJ2-1; TRBD2 aligns across 7 bases. Germline-derived CDR1 and CDR2 are SEHNR and FQNEAQ (reference sequence). CDR3 size: 15 residues. V shed 1 base, J shed 8 bases, and the junction held 8 bases outside the gene matches.

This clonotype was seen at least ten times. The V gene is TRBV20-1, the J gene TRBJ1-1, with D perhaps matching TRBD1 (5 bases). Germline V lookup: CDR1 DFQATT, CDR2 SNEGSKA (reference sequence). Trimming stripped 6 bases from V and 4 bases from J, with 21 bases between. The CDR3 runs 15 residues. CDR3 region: CSAPTSGQRLTEAFF. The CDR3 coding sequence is TGCAGTGCCCCGACCTCAGGACAAAGGCTCACTGAAGCTTTCTTT.